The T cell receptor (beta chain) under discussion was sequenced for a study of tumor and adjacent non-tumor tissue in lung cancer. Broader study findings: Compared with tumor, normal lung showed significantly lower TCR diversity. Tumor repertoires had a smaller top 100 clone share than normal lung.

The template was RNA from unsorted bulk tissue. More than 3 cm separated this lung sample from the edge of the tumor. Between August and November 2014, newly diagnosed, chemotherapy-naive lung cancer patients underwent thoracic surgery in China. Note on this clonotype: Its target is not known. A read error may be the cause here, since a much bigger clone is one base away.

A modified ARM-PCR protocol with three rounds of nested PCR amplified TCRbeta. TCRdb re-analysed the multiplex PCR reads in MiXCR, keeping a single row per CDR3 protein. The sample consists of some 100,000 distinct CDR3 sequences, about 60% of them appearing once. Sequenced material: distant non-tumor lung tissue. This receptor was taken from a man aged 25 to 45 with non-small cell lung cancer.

The CDR3 loop is CSAPRDSYEQYF. CDR3 sequence (DNA): TGCAGTGCCCCACGGGACTCCTACGAGCAGTACTTC. V usage is TRBV20-1 and J usage is TRBJ2-7; tentatively, D is TRBD2 (5 bases). V lost 6 bases, J lost 0 bases, and 9 bases lay in between. Germline V gene sequence: CDR1 DFQATT, CDR2 SNEGSKA (reference sequence). The CDR3 covers 12 residues.